This entry lists 17 T cell receptor beta chains sequenced from one sample in a study of blood T cells in healthy people across ages (dated by TCRdb to about 2015). The method behind the library was 5' RACE. The sequencer was an Illumina HiSeq 2500. A second PCR of roughly 7 to 12 cycles was performed with a sample-barcoded 5' primer and a J-beta primer mix. TCRdb took the public reads, trimmed them with fastp at Q25, ran MiXCR for clone calling and kept in-frame beta chains. Rows are unified per CDR3 protein, each entry keeping the most common DNA and genes. In this sample the table shows about 1.5 million distinct CDR3 sequences, approximately 39% of which occur a single time. About 4% of the sample comes from the top ten. Sequencing was carried out using blood. All receptors derive from a young woman in good health.

V is TRBV10-3 and J is TRBJ2-7; D is perhaps TRBD2 (5 bases). Between the trimmed V and J ends, which lost 0 bases and 2 bases, there was a span of 11 bases. Germline CDR1 ENHRY, CDR2 SYGVKD. The length of the CDR3 is 15 residues. In DNA, the CDR3 is TGTGCCATCAGTGAGTCTGAGGGAGCCCCCTACGAGCAGTACTTC. Its protein product is CAISESEGAPYEQYF.

The chain carries TRBV12-3 or TRBV12-4 and TRBJ1-1, with no clear D. The V end was cut by 1 base, the J end by 6 bases, with 6 bases between. This CDR3 has 12 residues. The CDR3 region is CASSLEVAEAFF. The DNA for the CDR3 is TGTGCCAGCAGTTTAGAGGTCGCTGAAGCTTTCTTT.

There are a few counts of this clonotype. The V and J genes are TRBV4-1 and TRBJ2-5; the match to TRBD1 covers 7 bases. The CDR3 runs to 15 residues. The V gene end was trimmed by 4 bases and the J gene end by 2 bases; junction bases not matched to a gene: 7. Germline V gene lookup returns CDR1 MGHRA and CDR2 YSYEKL. CDR3 amino acids: CASSRIGTAQETQYF. The CDR3 region has the DNA TGCGCCAGCAGCCGAATTGGGACAGCGCAAGAGACCCAGTACTTC.

This clonotype was seen at least ten times. The CDR3 nucleotides are TGCAGTGCTATCGGGAGGATCTACAATGAGCAGTTCTTC. Translating it yields CSAIGRIYNEQFF. The V gene is TRBV20-1, the J gene TRBJ2-1, with 7 bases that match TRBD2. J lost 3 bases, V lost 4 bases, and 3 bases had no gene match. The CDR3 spans 13 residues. CDR1 is DFQATT and CDR2 is SNEGSKA in the germline V gene (reference sequence).

The chain has TRBV18 and TRBJ2-7; D not resolved. CDR3 size: 17 residues. The V gene's germline CDR1 is KGHSH and CDR2 LQKENI. Trimming shortened V by 2 bases and J by 7 bases, and 24 bases separated the two germline ends. The CDR3 sequence: CASSPMRPGSAGYEQYF. Here the CDR3 DNA reads TGTGCCAGCTCACCAATGAGGCCAGGTAGTGCCGGCTATGAGCAGTACTTC.

This clonotype was seen only a few times. The chain is built from TRBV29-1 and TRBJ1-1; D gene unclear. V was trimmed by 5 bases and J by 2 bases, leaving 12 bases between them. CDR3 size: 13 residues. The germline V gene encodes CDR1 SQVTM and CDR2 ANQGSEA. The DNA of the CDR3 is TGCAGCGTTCAAGCCAGCCCCAACACTGAAGCTTTCTTT. Translation: CSVQASPNTEAFF.

This clonotype has a handful of counts. This chain uses TRBV20-1 with TRBJ1-2; 7 nucleotides match TRBD1. V lost 6 bases and J lost 5; bases outside the gene matches: 9. The CDR3 loop spans 13 amino acids. Germline V gene data show CDR1 as DFQATT and CDR2 as SNEGSKA (reference sequence). The CDR3 is CSAKLQGKYGYTF. The CDR3 DNA is TGCAGTGCGAAGTTACAGGGGAAGTATGGCTACACCTTC.

This clonotype was picked up a small number of times. This chain connects TRBV15 to TRBJ1-2; perhaps TRBD1 as D (5 bases). V was clipped by 1 base and J by 7 bases, with 16 bases between them. Germline CDR1 LNHNV, CDR2 YYDKDF (reference sequence). This CDR3 spans 15 amino acids. The CDR3 DNA reads as TGTGCCACCAGCAGAGTTGCAGGGCCAGAGGGTGGCTACACCTTC. Its translation is CATSRVAGPEGGYTF.

CDR3: CASSLLHHEAFF. The DNA for the CDR3 is TGTGCCAGCAGTTTATTACACCATGAAGCTTTCTTT. V is TRBV12-3 or TRBV12-4 and J is TRBJ1-1, with D hard to call. The CDR3 length is 12 residues. The V and J ends lost 2 bases and 7 bases respectively, with 8 bases between them.

In its sample, this clonotype was seen many times. V gene TRBV12-3 or TRBV12-4 combines with J gene TRBJ2-5, with 7 nucleotides matching TRBD2. The DNA end is more similar to TRBJ2-7, so the J call may be wrong. This CDR3 is 14 amino acids long. CDR3 in DNA: TGTGCCAGCAGTTTAGCGCGACTAGCCCACGAGCAGTACTTC. Residues: CASSLARLAHEQYF.

This clonotype showed up just a few times. The chain joins TRBV7-8 to TRBJ1-5, with D possibly being TRBD1 (6 bases). Germline-derived CDR1 and CDR2 are SGHVS and FQNEAQ. The V gene lost 2 bases and the J gene lost 5 bases, with 10 bases spanning the gap. The CDR3 has 14 amino acids. CDR3 sequence: CASSLRDTYQPQHF. The CDR3, as DNA: TGTGCCAGCAGCTTAAGGGACACCTATCAGCCCCAGCATTTT.

The J gene is TRBJ2-7, the V gene TRBV20-1; D is unclear. CDR1 and CDR2 (germline): DFQATT, SNEGSKA (reference sequence). The CDR3 covers 14 residues. Trimming took off 5 bases at V and 6 bases at J, with 20 bases between the two ends. The CDR3 nucleotides read TGCAGTGCTGTCTTAAATGGAATGCTGGGCGAGCAGTACTTC. As protein: CSAVLNGMLGEQYF.

The sample holds a few counts of this clonotype. The DNA of the CDR3 is TGTGCCAGCAGCTTAGATAGGAGACTAGGTAATGAGCAGTTCTTC. It is translated as CASSLDRRLGNEQFF. This chain joins TRBV11-2 and TRBJ2-1, with D possibly matching TRBD2 (6 bases). This CDR3 is built from 15 residues. V was clipped by 0 bases and J by 7 bases, with 13 bases between them. Germline CDR1 is SGHAT and CDR2 is FQNNGV.

The chain recombines TRBV7-2 with TRBJ1-1; 7 bases agree with TRBD1. Germline V gives CDR1 SGHTA, CDR2 FQGNSA. V lost 5 bases to trimming and J lost 3 bases; unmatched junction nucleotides: 6. The CDR3 spans 14 residues. For the CDR3, the DNA is TGTGCCAGCAGCCTGACAGGGAGTTACACTGAAGCTTTCTTT. It encodes CASSLTGSYTEAFF.

This clonotype was found a few times. In nucleotides, the CDR3 is TGCAGTGCTAGAAAACTACCGGGACTAGCGGCCAAAAACATTCAGTACTTC. Translated, it gives CSARKLPGLAAKNIQYF. The genes are TRBV20-1 and TRBJ2-4; 10 bases line up with TRBD2. The J segment lost 1 base and the V segment lost 2 bases, leaving 8 bases of the junction unmatched. Germline CDR1 reads DFQATT; CDR2 reads SNEGSKA (reference sequence). CDR3 length equals 17 residues.

J is TRBJ1-5 and V is TRBV20-1; D is possibly TRBD1 (6 bases). V lost 5 bases to trimming and J lost 7 bases, with 18 bases between them. There are 14 residues in the CDR3. Germline V gene lookup returns CDR1 DFQATT and CDR2 SNEGSKA (reference sequence). CDR3 in amino acids: CSAGRAGGGQPQHF. CDR3 coding DNA: TGCAGTGCTGGGAGGGCTGGGGGCGGACAGCCCCAGCATTTT.

CDR3 loop: CSGGQETQYF. Written as DNA, the CDR3 is TGCAGTGGGGGTCAAGAGACCCAGTACTTC. The chain is built from TRBV20-1 and TRBJ2-5; D unclear. V was shortened by 7 bases and J by 2 bases, with 5 bases between the two germline ends. This CDR3 has 10 residues. The germline V gene has CDR1 DFQATT and CDR2 SNEGSKA (reference sequence).